This paragraph covers one TCR beta chain sequence. The donors, all of them Caucasian adults, lived in Nashville, Tennessee. This specimen belongs to a study of shared clonotypes between healthy human individuals. Assay used: immunoSEQ multiplex PCR; TCRdb lists only in-frame clones, some missing. The sample consists of approximately 980,000 clones, over 75% of them appearing once. Germline values: CDR1 SGHAT, CDR2 FQNNGV. Trimming took off 1 base at V and 8 bases at J, with 20 bases between the two ends. CDR3 length: 17 residues. The chain is built from TRBV11-2 and TRBJ2-2; possibly TRBD1 for D (6 bases). The TCR comes from a man between 18 and 35 years old in good health. Sample: memory CD4+ T cells sorted from blood. Subset in this sample: CD45RA-negative fraction. The CDR3 sequence is CASSLGRNRALGGELFF. CDR3 DNA sequence: TGTGCCAGCAGCTTAGGTCGGAACAGGGCGTTAGGTGGGGAGCTGTTTTTT.